The present T cell receptor (beta chain) was sequenced within a study of B cell selection in AIRE deficiency (dated 2019 in TCRdb). Some background on the complete study: Researchers compared the TCRbeta repertoires of sorted blood CD4+ conventional T cells and regulatory T cells from AIRE-deficient patients with the corresponding repertoires from healthy controls. The TCR-sequenced cohort comprised roughly 5 AIRE-deficient APECED patients and roughly 5 healthy control donors. Here is what the overall study found, with its caveats: Among some 3,700 shared Treg TCRbeta sequences, 31.6% were shared exclusively by healthy donors and around 9.3% exclusively by patients, which suggests that Treg selection is less efficient in the absence of AIRE. Around a third of the Treg TCRbeta sequences shared among healthy donors were found in patient Tconv cells, which suggests that Treg-biased clones were diverted into the Tconv compartment. Only TCRbeta chains were sequenced, and roughly 40% of shared healthy-donor Treg sequences were also present in healthy Tconv cells, possibly due to differing TCRalpha chains. Shared Treg sequences had shorter CDR3s, which reflects a bias toward rearrangements containing few non-templated nucleotide insertions. In AIRE-deficient patients, Tconv and Treg cells had TCRBV gene usage, CDR3 length and TCR diversity comparable to those in healthy donors.

Notes on this clone: It has no known antigen specificity. No quality values exist for individual bases; no much larger clone is one base distant.

CD4+CD127+ cells were sorted as the conventional CD4 T cell population. Control samples were obtained from healthy donors who were not related to the patients. Sorting of Tconv and Treg cells intended for TCRbeta sequencing was performed on a FACSAria flow cytometer. The sorted cells were collected in 5-ml round-bottom polystyrene tubes, and the dry cell pellets were frozen at -80 degrees C prior to sequencing. The immunoSEQ platform was used to sequence the TCRbeta chains. Processing in the source paper ran as follows. Roughly 110,000 distinct in-frame TCRbeta sequences from patients and 130,000 to 150,000 from healthy donors were obtained from pooled conventional T cell repertoires. Treg TCRbeta sequences shared by two or more individuals were defined as public, and these public Treg TCRbeta sequences were subsequently searched for in Tconv repertoires. Group differences were tested with Mann-Whitney U tests and Bonferroni-Dunn correction in GraphPad Prism 7.03. TCRdb took over this immuneACCESS table, retaining in-frame rearrangements with V and J assigned. Such tables are incomplete; in checked studies, under half of the missing clones stem from an unresolved V gene, and the remainder is unexplained. V and J calls plus clone size are reproduced from that table; the DNA served to infer D and trimming. This sample comprises about 25,000 clones, approximately 96% of them detected only once. Over 0.2% of the sample is taken by the ten largest.

Via the germline V gene, CDR1 is MNHNS and CDR2 SASEGT. V has 7 bases trimmed and J has 7 bases trimmed; junction bases matching no gene number 1. Including cysteine and phenylalanine, the CDR3 has 11 amino acids. Left in the record is the CDR3 DNA by itself, 33 bases read in frame from the first base. This TCR was recovered from a human donor in good health. The sequenced sample was CD4+CD127+ conventional T cells sorted from PBMCs. The V and J genes are TRBV6-1 and TRBJ1-2, with 9 middle bases fitting TRBD1. The CDR3 loop reads CASTTGGGYTF. The nucleotide sequence is given as TGTGCCAGCACGACAGGGGGTGGCTACACCTTC.